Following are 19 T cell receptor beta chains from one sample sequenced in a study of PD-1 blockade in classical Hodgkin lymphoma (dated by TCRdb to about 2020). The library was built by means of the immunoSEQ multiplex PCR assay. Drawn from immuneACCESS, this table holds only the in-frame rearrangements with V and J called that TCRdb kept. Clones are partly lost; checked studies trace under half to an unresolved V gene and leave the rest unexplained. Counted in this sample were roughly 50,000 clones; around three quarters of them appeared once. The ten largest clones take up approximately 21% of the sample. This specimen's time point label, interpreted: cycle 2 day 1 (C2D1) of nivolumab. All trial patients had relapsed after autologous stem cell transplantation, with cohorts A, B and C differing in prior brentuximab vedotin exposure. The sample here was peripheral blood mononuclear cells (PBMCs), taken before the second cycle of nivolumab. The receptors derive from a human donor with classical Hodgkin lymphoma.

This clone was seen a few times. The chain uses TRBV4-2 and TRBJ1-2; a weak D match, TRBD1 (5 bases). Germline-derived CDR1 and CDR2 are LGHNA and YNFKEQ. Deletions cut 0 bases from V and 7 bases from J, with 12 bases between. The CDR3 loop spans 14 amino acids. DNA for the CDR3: TGTGCCAGCAGCCAAGATCGGGGGGGAAGTGGCTACACCTTC. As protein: CASSQDRGGSGYTF.

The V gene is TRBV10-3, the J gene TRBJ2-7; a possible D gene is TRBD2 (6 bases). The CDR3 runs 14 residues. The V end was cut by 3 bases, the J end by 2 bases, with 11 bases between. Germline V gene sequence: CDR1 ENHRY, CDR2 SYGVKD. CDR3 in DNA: TGTGCCATCAGTGAAACGGAGGGGACCTACGAGCAGTACTTC. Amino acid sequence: CAISETEGTYEQYF.

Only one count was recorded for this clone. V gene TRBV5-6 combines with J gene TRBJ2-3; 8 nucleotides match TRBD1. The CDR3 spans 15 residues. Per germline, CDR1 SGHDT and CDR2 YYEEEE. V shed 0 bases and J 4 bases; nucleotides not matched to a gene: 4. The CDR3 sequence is CASSLAGRGPDTQYF. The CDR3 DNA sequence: TGTGCCAGCAGCTTGGCCGGCAGGGGGCCAGATACGCAGTATTTT.

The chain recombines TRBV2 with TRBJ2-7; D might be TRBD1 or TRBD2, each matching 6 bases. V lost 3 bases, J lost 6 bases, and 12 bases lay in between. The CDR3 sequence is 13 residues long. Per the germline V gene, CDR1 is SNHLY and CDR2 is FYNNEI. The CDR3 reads CASSEIQGGEQYF. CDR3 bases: TGTGCCAGCAGTGAGATACAGGGAGGCGAGCAGTACTTC.

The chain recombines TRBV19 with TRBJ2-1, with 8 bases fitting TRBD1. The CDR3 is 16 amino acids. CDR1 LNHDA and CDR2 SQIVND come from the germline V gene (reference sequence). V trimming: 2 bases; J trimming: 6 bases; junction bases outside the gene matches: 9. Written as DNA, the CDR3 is TGTGCCAGTAGTATACGGCCGGGACAGGCGCGCAATGAGCAGTTCTTC. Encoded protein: CASSIRPGQARNEQFF.

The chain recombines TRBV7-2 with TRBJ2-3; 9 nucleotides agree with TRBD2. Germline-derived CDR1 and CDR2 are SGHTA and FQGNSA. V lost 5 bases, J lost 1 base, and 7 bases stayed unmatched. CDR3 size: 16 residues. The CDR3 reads CASSQLAGAGTDTQYF. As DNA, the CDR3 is TGTGCCAGCAGCCAGTTAGCGGGGGCGGGCACAGATACGCAGTATTTT.

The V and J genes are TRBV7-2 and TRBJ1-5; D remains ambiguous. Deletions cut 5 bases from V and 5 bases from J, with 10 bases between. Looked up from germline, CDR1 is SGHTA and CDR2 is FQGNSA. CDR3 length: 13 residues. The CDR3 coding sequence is TGTGCCAGCAGCCCCCGGATGGATCAGCCCCAGCATTTT. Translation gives CASSPRMDQPQHF.

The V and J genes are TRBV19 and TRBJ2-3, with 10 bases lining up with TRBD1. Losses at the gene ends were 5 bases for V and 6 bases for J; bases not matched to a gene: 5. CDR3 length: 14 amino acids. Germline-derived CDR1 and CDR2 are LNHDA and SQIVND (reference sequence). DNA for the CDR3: TGTGCCAGTAGTCCAGGGACAGGGGTTGATACGCAGTATTTT. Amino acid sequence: CASSPGTGVDTQYF.

The CDR3 reads CASSDSVGTSGDTQYF. The DNA for the CDR3 is TGTGCCAGCAGTGACTCGGTTGGGACTAGCGGAGATACGCAGTATTTT. This chain connects TRBV6-4 to TRBJ2-3; 11 nucleotides match TRBD2. Looked up from germline, CDR1 is MRHNA and CDR2 is SNTAGT. Trimming at V came to 0 bases and at J to 5 bases, leaving 4 bases not matched to a gene. CDR3 length equals 16 residues.

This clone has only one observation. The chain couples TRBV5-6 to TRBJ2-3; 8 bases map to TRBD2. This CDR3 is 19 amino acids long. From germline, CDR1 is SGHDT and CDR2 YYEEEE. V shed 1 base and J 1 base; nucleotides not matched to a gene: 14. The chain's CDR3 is CASSLPLAASPYRTDTQYF. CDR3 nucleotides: TGTGCCAGCAGCTTGCCACTAGCGGCGTCCCCTTACCGCACAGATACGCAGTATTTT.

The CDR3 nucleotides are TGTGCCAGCTCACCCCGGGACAGGGTTGGAAACACTGAAGCTTTCTTT. Amino acid sequence: CASSPRDRVGNTEAFF. The chain joins TRBV18 to TRBJ1-1, with 9 bases fitting TRBD1. The CDR3 covers 16 residues. Germline V CDR1 and CDR2: KGHSH, LQKENI. V was clipped by 3 bases and J by 2 bases; unmatched bases: 7.

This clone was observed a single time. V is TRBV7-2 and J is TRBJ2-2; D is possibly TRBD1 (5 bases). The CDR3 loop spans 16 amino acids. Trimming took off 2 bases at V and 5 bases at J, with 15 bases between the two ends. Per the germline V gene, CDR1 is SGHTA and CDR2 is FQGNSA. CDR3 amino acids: CASSLSYGQATGELFF. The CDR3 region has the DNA TGTGCCAGCAGCTTATCCTACGGACAAGCGACCGGGGAGCTGTTTTTT.

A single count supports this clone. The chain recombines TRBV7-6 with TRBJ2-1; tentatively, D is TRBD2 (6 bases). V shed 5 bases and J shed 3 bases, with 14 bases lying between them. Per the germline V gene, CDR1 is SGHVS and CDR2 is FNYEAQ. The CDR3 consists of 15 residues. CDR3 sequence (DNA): TGTGCCAGCAGCGTGGGACTTACCTACTACAATGAGCAGTTCTTC. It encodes CASSVGLTYYNEQFF. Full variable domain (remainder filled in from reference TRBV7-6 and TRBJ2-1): GAGVSQSPRYKVTKRGQDVALRCDPISGHVSLYWYRQALGQGPEFLTYFNYEAQQDKSGLPNDRFSAERPEGSISTLTIQRTEQRDSAMYRCASSVGLTYYNEQFFGPGTRLTVL.

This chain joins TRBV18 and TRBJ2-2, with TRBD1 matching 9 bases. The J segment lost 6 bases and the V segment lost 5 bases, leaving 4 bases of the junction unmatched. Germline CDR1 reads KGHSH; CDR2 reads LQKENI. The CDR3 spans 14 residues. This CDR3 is CASSTDRGSGELFF. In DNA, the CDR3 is TGTGCCAGCTCAACCGACAGGGGGTCCGGGGAGCTGTTTTTT.

As DNA, the CDR3 is TGTGCCAGCAGCCAAGAGAGGGGGAGTTTGTACGAGCAGTACTTC. As protein: CASSQERGSLYEQYF. The J gene is TRBJ2-7, the V gene TRBV4-2, with a possible D match to TRBD1 (6 bases). Germline CDR1 and CDR2: LGHNA and YNFKEQ. CDR3 length equals 15 residues. V lost 0 bases to trimming and J lost 4 bases, with 13 bases between them.

As DNA, the CDR3 is TGTGCCAGCAAATCGGGAGGGTTGGGGCAAGAGACCCAGTACTTC. Amino acid sequence: CASKSGGLGQETQYF. The genes are TRBV6-5 and TRBJ2-5, with TRBD2 matching 8 bases. Trimming at V came to 7 bases and at J to 2 bases, leaving 9 bases not matched to a gene. This CDR3 region has 15 residues. CDR1 and CDR2 from the germline V gene are MNHEY and SVGAGI.

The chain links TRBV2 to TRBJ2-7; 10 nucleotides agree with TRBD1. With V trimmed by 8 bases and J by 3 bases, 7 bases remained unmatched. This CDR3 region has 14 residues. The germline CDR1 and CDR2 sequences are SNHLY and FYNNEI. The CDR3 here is CASGRDRGNYEQYF. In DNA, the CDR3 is TGTGCCAGCGGCCGGGACAGGGGCAACTACGAGCAGTACTTC. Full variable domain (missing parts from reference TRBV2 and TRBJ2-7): EPEVTQTPSHQVTQMGQEVILRCVPISNHLYFYWYRQILGQKVEFLVSFYNNEISEKSEIFDDQFSVERPDGSNFTLKIRSTKLEDSAMYFCASGRDRGNYEQYFGPGTRLTVT.

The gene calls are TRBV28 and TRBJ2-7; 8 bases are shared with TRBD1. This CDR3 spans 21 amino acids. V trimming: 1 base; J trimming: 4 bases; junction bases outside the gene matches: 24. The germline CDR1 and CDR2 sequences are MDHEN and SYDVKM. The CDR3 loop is CASSLSFRTGPSRITSYEQYF. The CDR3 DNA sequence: TGTGCCAGCAGTTTATCTTTCAGGACAGGGCCCTCGAGAATAACATCATACGAGCAGTACTTC.

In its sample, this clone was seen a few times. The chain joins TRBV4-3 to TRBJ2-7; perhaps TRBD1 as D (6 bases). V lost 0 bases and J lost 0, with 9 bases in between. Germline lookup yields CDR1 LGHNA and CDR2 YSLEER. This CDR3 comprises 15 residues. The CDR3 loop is CASSQEDSDSYEQYF. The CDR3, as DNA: TGCGCCAGCAGCCAAGAGGACAGTGACTCCTACGAGCAGTACTTC.